The following is a T cell receptor (beta chain) sequence with its context. Profiling relied on immunoSEQ multiplex PCR, and the TCRdb table lists in-frame clones only, not all of them. This sample has 120,000 to 150,000 clones, with 85% found just once. These data come from a study of blood T cell repertoires in COVID-19. Whole-study context: COVID-19 samples collected from the United States, Italy and Spain covered acute and convalescent phases.

V lost 4 bases to trimming and J lost 0 bases; unmatched junction nucleotides: 2. This CDR3 has 14 amino acids. Germline loops: CDR1 MNHEY, CDR2 SVGAGI. This chain links TRBV6-5 with TRBJ2-7; 8 bases align to TRBD2. The receptor was isolated from a man between 45 and 60 years old with acute or convalescent COVID-19. Sample: peripheral blood. The chain's CDR3 is CASSSSGPSYEQYF. In DNA, the CDR3 is TGTGCCAGCAGTTCTAGCGGGCCCTCCTACGAGCAGTACTTC.